The clone carrying this TCR beta chain was seen more than once but under ten times. The germline V gene has CDR1 MNHNS and CDR2 SASEGT. The CDR3 contains 17 residues. Trimming removed 5 bases at V and 2 bases at J, with 16 bases between. Using its own MiXCR run on the reads, TCRdb lists one record per CDR3 protein. This sample carries 290,000 or so distinct CDR3 sequences, more than 20% of them seen once, and the ten largest clones take 11% to 15%. This sample was taken from a study of T cell repertoires in cytomegalovirus infection. Study-wide background: Indications came from public TCR beta signatures; they pointed to CMV infection and to a matching HLA type.

Sequencing used PBMCs. The TCR originated in a human donor in good health (CMV status not recorded). Some clones in this sample may be carry-over from other donors' samples. This chain uses TRBV6-1 with TRBJ2-6; a weak D match, TRBD1 (6 bases). CDR3 coding DNA: TGTGCCAGCAGTTCTAACAGGGTGCAGGCTGGGGCCAACGTCCTGACTTTC. The encoded protein is CASSSNRVQAGANVLTF.